The subject of this entry is one TCR beta chain. Its specificity is not known. The germline gives CDR1 SGHTA, CDR2 FQGNSA. The V and J ends lost 2 bases and 10 bases, in that order; junction bases with no gene match: 9. CDR3 length equals 15 residues. The data were obtained in a study of T cells after yellow fever vaccination. General observations from the study: A weaker secondary response peaked on day 5, the primary on day 15.

TCRdb passed the 5' RACE reads through MiXCR, listing each CDR3 protein once. Of 450,000 to 650,000 distinct CDR3 sequences listed, 13% are singletons. Material: PBMCs, obtained on the day of the yellow fever booster vaccination. The receptor's source is a man aged 25-40 years who received the YFV17D yellow fever vaccine. J is TRBJ1-4 and V is TRBV7-2; 8 bases line up with TRBD1. CDR3 sequence (DNA): TGTGCCAGCAGCTTAACGGGGGGTGACAGGGGAAAACTGTTTTTT. Protein sequence: CASSLTGGDRGKLFF. The entire variable domain, with the rest obtained from reference TRBV7-2 and TRBJ1-4, is as follows: GAGVSQSPSNKVTEKGKDVELRCDPISGHTALYWYRQSLGQGLEFLIYFQGNSAPDKSGLPSDRFSAERTGGSVSTLTIQRTQQEDSAVYLCASSLTGGDRGKLFFGSGTQLSVL.